Presented here are 16 T cell receptor beta chains from one specimen sequenced in a study of shared clonotypes between healthy human individuals. Naive CD8 cells lacked CD45RO, underwent positive selection for CCR7 and left out terminally differentiated effector memory CD45RA+ cells. The method was immunoSEQ multiplex PCR; TCRdb's version includes in-frame clones alone and lacks a portion of them. The sample lists hundreds of thousands of clones, more than 85% occurring once. The specimen was naive CD8+ T cells sorted from blood. The receptor set was obtained from a man aged 25 to 45 in good health.

The chain combines TRBV7-9 with TRBJ1-3; 7 bases agree with TRBD1. With 5 bases clipped from V and 0 bases from J, the junction kept 4 bases outside the gene matches. CDR1 SEHNR and CDR2 FQNEAQ come from the germline V gene (reference sequence). The CDR3 contains 15 residues. For the CDR3, the DNA is TGTGCCAGCAGCCCGCGACAGGGCTCTGGAAACACCATATATTTT. This sequence encodes CASSPRQGSGNTIYF. Filled out from reference TRBV7-9 and TRBJ1-3, the complete variable domain reads DTGVSQNPRHKITKRGQNVTFRCDPISEHNRLYWYRQTLGQGPEFLTYFQNEAQLEKSRLLSDRFSAERPKGSFSTLEIQRTEQGDSAMYLCASSPRQGSGNTIYFGEGSWLTVV.

V and J are TRBV19 and TRBJ2-7; tentatively, D is TRBD2 (6 bases). V was pared by 5 bases and J by 3 bases, with 11 bases between. This CDR3 region has 13 residues. Per the germline V gene, CDR1 is LNHDA and CDR2 is SQIVND (reference sequence). CDR3 coding DNA: TGTGCCAGTAGTCCGGGACTGCACTACGAGCAGTACTTC. This sequence encodes CASSPGLHYEQYF.

This clone showed up just once. J is TRBJ2-5 and V is TRBV7-9; D uncertain. Trimming cost V 3 bases and J 2 bases, with 13 bases left between them. The germline V gene has CDR1 SEHNR and CDR2 FQNEAQ (reference sequence). This CDR3 contains 15 residues. The CDR3 DNA reads as TGTGCCAGCAGCTTTTATGGGGTCGGGCAAGAGACCCAGTACTTC. Encoded protein: CASSFYGVGQETQYF. The full variable domain, completed using reference TRBV7-9 and TRBJ2-5, is DTGVSQNPRHKITKRGQNVTFRCDPISEHNRLYWYRQTLGQGPEFLTYFQNEAQLEKSRLLSDRFSAERPKGSFSTLEIQRTEQGDSAMYLCASSFYGVGQETQYFGPGTRLLVL.

The chain employs TRBV5-4 and TRBJ1-1, with D unclear. V was pared by 0 bases and J by 2 bases, with 5 bases between. There are 13 residues in the CDR3. Germline CDR1 SGHNT, CDR2 YYREEE (reference sequence). As DNA, the CDR3 is TGTGCCAGCAGCTTGGTAGTTAACACTGAAGCTTTCTTT. This sequence encodes CASSLVVNTEAFF.

The chain uses TRBV5-4 and TRBJ1-4; D is unclear. Per the germline V gene, CDR1 is SGHNT and CDR2 is YYREEE (reference sequence). Trimming took 0 bases from V and 5 from J, leaving 5 bases between them. The CDR3 extends over 13 amino acids. The CDR3 coding sequence is TGTGCCAGCAGCTTGGATGCGAATGAAAAACTGTTTTTT. Its translation is CASSLDANEKLFF. Looking up the rest from reference TRBV5-4 and TRBJ1-4 gives the full variable domain: ETGVTQSPTHLIKTRGQQVTLRCSSQSGHNTVSWYQQALGQGPQFIFQYYREEENGRGNFPPRFSGLQFPNYSSELNVNALELDDSALYLCASSLDANEKLFFGSGTQLSVL.

The chain has TRBV7-9 and TRBJ1-5; 8 positions match TRBD1. Germline CDR1 reads SEHNR; CDR2 reads FQNEAQ (reference sequence). V lost 5 bases and J lost 6; bases outside the gene matches: 9. The CDR3 is 15 amino acids. The CDR3 here is CASSLGQGVPQPQHF. DNA of the CDR3: TGTGCCAGCAGCCTTGGACAGGGTGTTCCTCAGCCCCAGCATTTT.

V is TRBV5-4 and J is TRBJ2-2; 8 bases are a match to TRBD1. In germline, CDR1 is SGHNT, CDR2 YYREEE (reference sequence). After removal of 4 bases from V and 3 bases from J, the junction contained 8 bases not matched to a gene. The CDR3 sequence is 16 residues long. CDR3 amino acids: CASSPPDRVDTGELFF. DNA for the CDR3: TGTGCCAGCAGCCCACCGGACAGGGTAGACACCGGGGAGCTGTTTTTT.

V usage is TRBV28 and J usage is TRBJ2-7; 9 bases are a match to TRBD2. The V gene's germline CDR1 is MDHEN and CDR2 SYDVKM. Unmatched junction bases numbered 10, after V lost 3 bases and J lost 4 bases. This CDR3 is 16 amino acids long. The DNA for the CDR3 is TGTGCCAGCAGTTTCCGCCCTAGCGGGAAAAAATACGAGCAGTACTTC. Translating gives CASSFRPSGKKYEQYF.

The J gene is TRBJ2-3, the V gene TRBV5-6; 11 bases are a match to TRBD2. With 0 bases clipped from V and 5 bases from J, the junction kept 8 bases outside the gene matches. Germline loops: CDR1 SGHDT, CDR2 YYEEEE. The CDR3 sequence is 17 residues long. The CDR3 sequence: CASSLVSSGRIVDTQYF. The CDR3 DNA reads TGTGCCAGCAGCTTGGTTTCTAGCGGGAGGATTGTAGATACGCAGTATTTT.

The genes are TRBV7-9 and TRBJ2-2, with TRBD1 as a possible D gene (5 bases). The CDR3 has 13 amino acids. Germline assignment: CDR1 SEHNR and CDR2 FQNEAQ (reference sequence). The V end was cut by 7 bases, the J end by 7 bases, with 13 bases between. The chain's CDR3 is CASIQVVSGELFF. The CDR3 bases are TGTGCCAGCATACAGGTGGTCAGCGGGGAGCTGTTTTTT.

The rearrangement links TRBV10-3 to TRBJ2-2, with 7 bases that match TRBD2. This CDR3 comprises 15 residues. Germline trimming cut 8 bases from V and 4 bases from J; bases unmatched to any gene: 10. CDR1 is ENHRY and CDR2 is SYGVKD in the germline V gene. The CDR3, as DNA: TGTGCCATCGCCGCGGCGGGAGAAGGCACCGGGGAGCTGTTTTTT. Protein: CAIAAAGEGTGELFF.

In this sample, this clone turned up once. This chain links TRBV19 with TRBJ2-3; D assignment may be TRBD1 or TRBD2 (5 bases each). The CDR3 is made up of 15 amino acids. Germline V gene lookup returns CDR1 LNHDA and CDR2 SQIVND (reference sequence). V was pared by 6 bases and J by 2 bases, with 15 bases between. CDR3 DNA sequence: TGTGCCAGTAGCTCGGGACCGCTATCCACAGATACGCAGTATTTT. Protein: CASSSGPLSTDTQYF.

This sequence joins TRBV5-4 and TRBJ1-1; no clear D gene. The CDR3 contains 13 residues. V was cut by 3 bases and J by 6 bases, with 12 bases left in between. Germline CDR1 and CDR2: SGHNT and YYREEE (reference sequence). The CDR3: CASSSGSPPEAFF. The CDR3 DNA follows: TGTGCCAGCAGCTCCGGGTCTCCCCCTGAAGCTTTCTTT.

The J gene is TRBJ2-3, the V gene TRBV5-1; either TRBD1 or TRBD2 may fit D (5 bases each). The V gene's germline CDR1 is SGHRS and CDR2 YFSETQ. This CDR3 region has 15 residues. V was trimmed by 3 bases and J by 4 bases, leaving 15 bases between them. The CDR3 sequence is CASSSRWGSADTQYF. The CDR3 DNA sequence: TGCGCCAGCAGCTCAAGGTGGGGGAGTGCAGATACGCAGTATTTT. Complete variable domain (other parts from reference TRBV5-1 and TRBJ2-3): KAGVTQTPRYLIKTRGQQVTLSCSPISGHRSVSWYQQTPGQGLQFLFEYFSETQRNKGNFPGRFSGRQFSNSRSEMNVSTLELGDSALYLCASSSRWGSADTQYFGPGTRLTVL.

For this clone: A much larger clone lies a single base off, so this may be a read error. The chain has TRBV7-8 and TRBJ2-3; D is uncertain. The V end lost 5 bases, the J end lost 2 bases, and 5 bases lay between the germline ends. CDR3 length: 12 amino acids. Germline V lookup: CDR1 SGHVS, CDR2 FQNEAQ. The DNA of the CDR3 is TGTGCCAGCAGCACCCTCACAGATACGCAGTATTTT. Amino acids: CASSTLTDTQYF.

The rearrangement links TRBV15 to TRBJ2-1, with D possibly TRBD1 on 5 matching bases. Germline V gene lookup returns CDR1 LNHNV and CDR2 YYDKDF (reference sequence). The germline V and J ends were trimmed by 3 bases and 9 bases, with 18 bases remaining between them. This CDR3 region has 15 residues. Here the CDR3 DNA reads TGTGCCACCAGCAGGGACGGTCAGGGTGGAGTTGAGCAGTTCTTC. Translated, it gives CATSRDGQGGVEQFF.